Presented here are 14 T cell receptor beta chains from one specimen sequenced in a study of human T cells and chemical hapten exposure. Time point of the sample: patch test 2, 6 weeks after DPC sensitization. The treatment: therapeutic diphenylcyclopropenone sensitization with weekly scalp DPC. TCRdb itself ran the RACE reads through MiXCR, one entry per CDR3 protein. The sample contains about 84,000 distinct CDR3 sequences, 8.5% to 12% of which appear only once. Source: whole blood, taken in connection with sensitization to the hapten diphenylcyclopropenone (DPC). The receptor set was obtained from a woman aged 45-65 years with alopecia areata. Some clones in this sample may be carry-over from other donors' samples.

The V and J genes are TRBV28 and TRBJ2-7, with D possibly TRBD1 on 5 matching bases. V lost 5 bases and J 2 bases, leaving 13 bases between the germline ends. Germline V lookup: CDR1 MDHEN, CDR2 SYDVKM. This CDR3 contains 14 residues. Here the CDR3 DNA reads TGTGCCAGCAGTCCCCAGCTAGGGGCCTACGAGCAGTACTTC. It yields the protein CASSPQLGAYEQYF.

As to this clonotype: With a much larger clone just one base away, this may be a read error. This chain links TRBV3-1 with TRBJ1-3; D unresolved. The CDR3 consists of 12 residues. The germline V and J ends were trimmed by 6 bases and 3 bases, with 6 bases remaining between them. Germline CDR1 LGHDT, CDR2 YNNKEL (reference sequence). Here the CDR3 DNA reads TGTGCCAGCAGGACTAATGGAAACACCATATATTTT. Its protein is CASRTNGNTIYF.

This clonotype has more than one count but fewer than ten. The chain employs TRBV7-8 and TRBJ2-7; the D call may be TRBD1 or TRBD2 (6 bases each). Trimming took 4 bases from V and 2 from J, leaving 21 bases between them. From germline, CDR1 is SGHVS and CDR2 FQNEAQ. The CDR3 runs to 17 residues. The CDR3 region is CASSSGDTGYVTYEQYF. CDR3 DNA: TGTGCCAGCAGCTCGGGGGACACGGGATATGTAACCTACGAGCAGTACTTC.

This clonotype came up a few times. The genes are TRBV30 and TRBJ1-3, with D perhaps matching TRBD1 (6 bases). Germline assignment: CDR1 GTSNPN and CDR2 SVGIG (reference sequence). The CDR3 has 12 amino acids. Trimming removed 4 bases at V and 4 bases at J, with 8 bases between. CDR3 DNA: TGTGCCTGGACAGGGGAGGGAAACACCATATATTTT. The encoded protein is CAWTGEGNTIYF.

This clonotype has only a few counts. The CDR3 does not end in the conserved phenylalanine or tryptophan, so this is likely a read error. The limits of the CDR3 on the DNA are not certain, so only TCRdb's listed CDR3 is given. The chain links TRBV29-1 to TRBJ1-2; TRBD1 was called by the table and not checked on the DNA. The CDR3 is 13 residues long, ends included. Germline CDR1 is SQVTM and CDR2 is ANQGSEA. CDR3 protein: CSVEDLPRRQGPP.

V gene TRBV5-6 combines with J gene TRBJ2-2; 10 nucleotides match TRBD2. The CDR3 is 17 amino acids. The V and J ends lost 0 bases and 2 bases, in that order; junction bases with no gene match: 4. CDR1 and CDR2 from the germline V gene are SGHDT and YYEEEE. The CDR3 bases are TGTGCCAGCAGCTTGGTTCCTAGCGGGGGAAACACCGGGGAGCTGTTTTTT. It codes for CASSLVPSGGNTGELFF.

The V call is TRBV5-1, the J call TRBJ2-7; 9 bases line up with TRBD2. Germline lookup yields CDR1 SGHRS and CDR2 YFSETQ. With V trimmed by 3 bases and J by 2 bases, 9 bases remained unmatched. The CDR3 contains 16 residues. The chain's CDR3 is CASSSVESSGTYEQYF. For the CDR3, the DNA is TGCGCCAGCAGCTCGGTAGAGTCTAGCGGGACCTACGAGCAGTACTTC.

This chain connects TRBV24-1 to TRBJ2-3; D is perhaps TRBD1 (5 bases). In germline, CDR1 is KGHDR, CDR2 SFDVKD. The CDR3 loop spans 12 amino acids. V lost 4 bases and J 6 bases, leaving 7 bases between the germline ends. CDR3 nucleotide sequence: TGTGCCACCAGTGACAGGGTTGATACGCAGTATTTT. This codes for CATSDRVDTQYF.

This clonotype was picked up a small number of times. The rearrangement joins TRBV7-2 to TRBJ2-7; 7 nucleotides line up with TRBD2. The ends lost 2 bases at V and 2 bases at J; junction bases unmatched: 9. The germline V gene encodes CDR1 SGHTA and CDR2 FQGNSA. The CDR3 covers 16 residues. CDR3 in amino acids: CASSLSWGGSPYEQYF. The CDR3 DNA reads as TGTGCCAGCAGCTTATCCTGGGGGGGGTCCCCCTACGAGCAGTACTTC.

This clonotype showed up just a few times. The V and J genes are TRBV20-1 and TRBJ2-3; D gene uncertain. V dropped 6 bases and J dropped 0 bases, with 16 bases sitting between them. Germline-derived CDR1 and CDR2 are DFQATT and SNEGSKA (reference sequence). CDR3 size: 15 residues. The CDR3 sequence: CSASTYSASTDTQYF. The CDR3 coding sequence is TGCAGTGCCAGTACGTACTCCGCTAGCACAGATACGCAGTATTTT.

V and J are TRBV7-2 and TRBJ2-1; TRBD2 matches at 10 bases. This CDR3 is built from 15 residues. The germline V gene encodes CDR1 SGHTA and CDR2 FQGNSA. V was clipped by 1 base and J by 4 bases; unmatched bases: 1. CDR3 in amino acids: CASSLDSGRYNEQFF. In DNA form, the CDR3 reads TGTGCCAGCAGCTTAGATAGCGGGAGGTACAATGAGCAGTTCTTC.

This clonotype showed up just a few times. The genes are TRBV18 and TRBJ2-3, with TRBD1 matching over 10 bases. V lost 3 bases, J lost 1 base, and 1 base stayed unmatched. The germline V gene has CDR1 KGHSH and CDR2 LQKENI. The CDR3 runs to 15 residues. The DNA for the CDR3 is TGTGCCAGCTCACCGGGGACAGGGGGCACAGATACGCAGTATTTT. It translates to CASSPGTGGTDTQYF. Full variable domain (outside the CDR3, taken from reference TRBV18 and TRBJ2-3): NAGVMQNPRHLVRRRGQEARLRCSPMKGHSHVYWYRQLPEEGLKFMVYLQKENIIDESGMPKERFSAEFPKEGPSILRIQQVVRGDSAAYFCASSPGTGGTDTQYFGPGTRLTVL.

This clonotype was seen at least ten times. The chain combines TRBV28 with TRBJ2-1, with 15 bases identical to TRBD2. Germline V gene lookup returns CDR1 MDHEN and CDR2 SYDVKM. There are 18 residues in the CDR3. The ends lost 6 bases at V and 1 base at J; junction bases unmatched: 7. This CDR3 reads CASRVPGLAGGSYNEQFF. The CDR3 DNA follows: TGTGCCAGCAGAGTCCCGGGACTAGCGGGAGGATCCTACAATGAGCAGTTCTTC. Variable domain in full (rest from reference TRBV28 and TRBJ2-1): DVKVTQSSRYLVKRTGEKVFLECVQDMDHENMFWYRQDPGLGLRLIYFSYDVKMKEKGDIPEGYSVSREKKERFSLILESASTNQTSMYLCASRVPGLAGGSYNEQFFGPGTRLTVL.

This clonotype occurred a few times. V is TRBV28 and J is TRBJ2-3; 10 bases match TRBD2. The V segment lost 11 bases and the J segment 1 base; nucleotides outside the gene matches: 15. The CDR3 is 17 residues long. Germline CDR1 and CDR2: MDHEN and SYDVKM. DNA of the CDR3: TGTGCCGGATTCCTGGGGAATCTAGCGGGAGGCACAGATACGCAGTATTTT. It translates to CAGFLGNLAGGTDTQYF.